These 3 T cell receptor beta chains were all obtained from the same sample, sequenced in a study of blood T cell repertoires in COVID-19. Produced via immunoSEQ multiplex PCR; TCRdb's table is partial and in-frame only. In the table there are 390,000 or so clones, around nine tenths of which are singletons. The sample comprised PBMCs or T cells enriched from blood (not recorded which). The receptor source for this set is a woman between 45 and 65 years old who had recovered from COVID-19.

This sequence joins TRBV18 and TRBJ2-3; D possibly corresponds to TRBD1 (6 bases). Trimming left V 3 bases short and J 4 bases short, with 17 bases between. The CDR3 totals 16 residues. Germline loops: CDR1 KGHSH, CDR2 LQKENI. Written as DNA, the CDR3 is TGTGCCAGCTCACCTCCCCCAGGGGTTCGGGCAGATACGCAGTATTTT. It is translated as CASSPPPGVRADTQYF.

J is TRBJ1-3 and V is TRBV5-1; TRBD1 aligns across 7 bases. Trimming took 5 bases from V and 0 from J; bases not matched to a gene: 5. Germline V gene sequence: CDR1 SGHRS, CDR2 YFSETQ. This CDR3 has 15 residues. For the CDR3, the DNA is TGCGCCAGCAGGGCGGGGACAGACTCTGGAAACACCATATATTTT. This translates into CASRAGTDSGNTIYF.

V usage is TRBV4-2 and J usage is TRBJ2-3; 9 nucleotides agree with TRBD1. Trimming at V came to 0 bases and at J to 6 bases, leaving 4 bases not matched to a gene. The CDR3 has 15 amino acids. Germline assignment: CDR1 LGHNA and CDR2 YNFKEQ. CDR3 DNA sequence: TGTGCCAGCAGCCAAGAGGGGACAGGGAGGGATACGCAGTATTTT. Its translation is CASSQEGTGRDTQYF.